A single sample gave rise to the 13 T cell receptor beta chains below, sequenced in a study of Graves' ophthalmopathy and Graves' hyperthyroidism. The authors amplified TCR beta CDR3 regions from RNA transcripts. Second-round multiplex PCR came after first-round RT-PCR with HTBI primers. TCRdb called the multiplex PCR reads again in MiXCR, with one record for every CDR3 protein. The sample holds about 380,000 distinct CDR3 sequences, 15% seen once. Sequencing input: peripheral blood. The source is a woman under 30 with stable Graves' hyperthyroidism.

The gene calls are TRBV6-5 and TRBJ1-1; the D gene is possibly TRBD1 (5 bases). Trimming removed 0 bases at V and 5 bases at J, with 13 bases between. The CDR3 totals 15 residues. Germline values: CDR1 MNHEY, CDR2 SVGAGI. The CDR3 loop is CASSYSKGFRTEAFF. As DNA, the CDR3 is TGTGCCAGCAGTTACTCGAAGGGGTTTAGGACTGAAGCTTTCTTT.

About this clonotype: This may come from a read error, since a much larger clone is one base off. CDR3: CASSGSRAGGPEQYF. CDR3 in DNA: TGTGCCAGCAGTGGATCAAGGGCCGGGGGGCCCGAGCAGTACTTC. The V and J genes are TRBV6-1 and TRBJ2-7; tentatively, D is TRBD2 (7 bases). Germline CDR1 reads MNHNS; CDR2 reads SASEGT. V lost 4 bases and J lost 6, with 19 bases in between. The CDR3 covers 15 residues.

This clonotype was seen many times. The chain joins TRBV27 to TRBJ2-7; D not certain. CDR1 and CDR2 from the germline V gene are MNHEY and SMNVEV (reference sequence). V was clipped by 1 base and J by 3 bases, with 13 bases between them. The CDR3 runs to 15 residues. CDR3 DNA: TGTGCCAGCAGTTTATTACCGATGCTCAACTACGAGCAGTACTTC. This sequence encodes CASSLLPMLNYEQYF.

This clonotype has more than one count but fewer than ten. This rearrangement joins TRBV29-1 to TRBJ1-1; D is unclear. This CDR3 spans 11 amino acids. Germline CDR1 and CDR2: SQVTM and ANQGSEA. Trimming stripped 2 bases from V and 1 base from J, with 2 bases between. As DNA, the CDR3 is TGCAGCGTTGAATGGAACACTGAAGCTTTCTTT. Translation gives CSVEWNTEAFF.

The genes are TRBV11-3 and TRBJ1-2; TRBD1 aligns across 7 bases. From germline, CDR1 is SGHNT and CDR2 YENEEA. The V segment lost 6 bases and the J segment 3 bases; nucleotides outside the gene matches: 10. The CDR3 loop spans 15 amino acids. CDR3 amino acids: CASSLKGGADYGYTF. The DNA for the CDR3 is TGTGCCAGCAGTTTAAAAGGGGGCGCGGACTATGGCTACACCTTC.

This clonotype showed up many times. At one boundary the junction diverges from the germline segment, which might be a read error. The CDR3 bases are TGTGCCAACAGTGGTCTCGAGGCCTACGAGCAGTACTTC. Its protein is CANSGLEAYEQYF. The genes are TRBV6-1 and TRBJ2-7, with D hard to call. Per germline, CDR1 MNHNS and CDR2 SASEGT. This CDR3 spans 13 amino acids.

This clonotype appeared many times. This sequence joins TRBV7-6 and TRBJ1-2, with D perhaps TRBD1 (5 bases). V shed 3 bases and J shed 6 bases, with 8 bases lying between them. Germline values: CDR1 SGHVS, CDR2 FNYEAQ. The CDR3 sequence is 12 residues long. Here the CDR3 reads CASSLLGDGYTF. The CDR3 region has the DNA TGTGCCAGCAGCTTGTTGGGGGATGGCTACACCTTC. The entire variable domain, with the rest obtained from reference TRBV7-6 and TRBJ1-2, is as follows: GAGVSQSPRYKVTKRGQDVALRCDPISGHVSLYWYRQALGQGPEFLTYFNYEAQQDKSGLPNDRFSAERPEGSISTLTIQRTEQRDSAMYRCASSLLGDGYTFGSGTRLTVV.

This clonotype appeared many times. This sequence joins TRBV20-1 and TRBJ2-5; 10 bases agree with TRBD2. The CDR3 extends over 15 amino acids. V was pared by 5 bases and J by 3 bases, with 9 bases of the junction left unmatched. Per germline, CDR1 DFQATT and CDR2 SNEGSKA (reference sequence). The chain's CDR3 is CSAGPPGLAEETQYF. As DNA, the CDR3 is TGCAGTGCTGGGCCTCCTGGACTAGCGGAAGAGACCCAGTACTTC.

This clonotype was detected ten times or more. The V and J genes are TRBV12-5 and TRBJ2-7; TRBD1 aligns across 7 bases. The CDR3 covers 14 residues. Germline assignment: CDR1 LGHNT and CDR2 FRNRAP. Trimming took 3 bases from V and 3 from J; bases not matched to a gene: 5. This CDR3 is CASGLHDRDYEQYF. The CDR3 DNA sequence: TGTGCTAGTGGTTTACACGACAGGGACTACGAGCAGTACTTC.

This clonotype has a count of ten or more. The J gene is TRBJ1-2, the V gene TRBV12-3 or TRBV12-4; D gene uncertain. With 8 bases removed from V and 7 bases from J, the gap between germline ends came to 17 bases. The length of the CDR3 is 13 residues. CDR3 in amino acids: CASGRSTPGGYTF. The CDR3 DNA is TGTGCCAGCGGGAGATCAACCCCGGGTGGCTACACCTTC.

This clonotype occurred many times. V is TRBV5-1 and J is TRBJ2-2; a possible D gene is TRBD1 (5 bases). Between the trimmed V and J ends, which lost 0 bases and 9 bases, there was a span of 30 bases. Germline V gives CDR1 SGHRS, CDR2 YFSETQ. CDR3 length equals 20 residues. The CDR3 spells CASSLGSNQGRQALKWELFF. As DNA, the CDR3 is TGCGCCAGCAGCTTGGGCTCAAACCAGGGAAGGCAGGCGCTGAAATGGGAGCTGTTTTTT.

This clonotype was counted at least ten times. V is TRBV20-1 and J is TRBJ2-5; D could derive from TRBD1 or TRBD2 (5 bases each). Deletions cut 0 bases from V and 3 bases from J, with 32 bases between. Germline V gene lookup returns CDR1 DFQATT and CDR2 SNEGSKA (reference sequence). The length of the CDR3 is 21 residues. The CDR3 DNA follows: TGCAGTGCTAGAGATGTGGTCACGGGAAGGGGCCTCCGACTACCAAAAGAGACCCAGTACTTC. It translates to CSARDVVTGRGLRLPKETQYF.

This clonotype was detected many times. V gene TRBV7-3 combines with J gene TRBJ2-2, with a tentative D call TRBD1 (5 bases). Germline CDR1 SGHTA, CDR2 FQGTGA. V gave up 3 bases and J gave up 6 bases, with 8 bases separating them. The CDR3 runs 13 residues. The CDR3 protein is CASSLTVAGELFF. The CDR3, as DNA: TGTGCCAGCAGCTTGACAGTGGCCGGGGAGCTGTTTTTT.